Described below is a single TCR beta chain sequence and its context. Its target is not known. TCRdb itself ran the RT-PCR reads through MiXCR, one entry per CDR3 protein. The sample includes about 480,000 distinct CDR3 sequences, around 25% of them seen just once. The data belong to a study of response to subunit inactivated influenza vaccine. General study findings and limits: Authors suggested seasonal influenza vaccinations each recruit few new T cells.

Specimen: CD4+ T cells sorted from PBMCs, collected more than 4 days after vaccination. This sequence originates from a middle-aged man who received an inactivated influenza vaccine.

The CDR3 DNA sequence: TGCGCCAGCAGCCCCGGTTTGACTAGCGGTACCTACGAGCAGTACTTC. Translating it yields CASSPGLTSGTYEQYF. The rearrangement uses TRBV5-1 and TRBJ2-7, with 9 bases lining up with TRBD2. Germline V gives CDR1 SGHRS, CDR2 YFSETQ. CDR3 size: 16 residues. V dropped 4 bases and J dropped 2; count of bases not matched to a gene: 10.